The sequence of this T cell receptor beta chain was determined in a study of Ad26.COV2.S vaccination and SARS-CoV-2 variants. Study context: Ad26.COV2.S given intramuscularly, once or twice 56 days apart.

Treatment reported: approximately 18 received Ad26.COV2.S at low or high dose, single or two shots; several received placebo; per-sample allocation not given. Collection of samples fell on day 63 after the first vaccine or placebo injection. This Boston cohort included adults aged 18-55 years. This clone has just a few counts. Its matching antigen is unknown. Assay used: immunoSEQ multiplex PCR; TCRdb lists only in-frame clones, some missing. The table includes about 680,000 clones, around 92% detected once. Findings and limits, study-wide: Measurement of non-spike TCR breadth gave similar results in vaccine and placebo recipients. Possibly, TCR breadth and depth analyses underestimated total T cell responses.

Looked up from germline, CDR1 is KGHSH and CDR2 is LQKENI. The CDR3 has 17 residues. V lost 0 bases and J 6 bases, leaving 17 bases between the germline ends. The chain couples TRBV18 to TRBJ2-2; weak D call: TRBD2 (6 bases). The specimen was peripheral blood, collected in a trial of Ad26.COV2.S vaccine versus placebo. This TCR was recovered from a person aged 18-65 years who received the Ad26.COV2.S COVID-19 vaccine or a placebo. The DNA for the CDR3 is TGTGCCAGCTCACCACCGGGGAGGACGCCCTCTTCCGGGGAGCTGTTTTTT. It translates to CASSPPGRTPSSGELFF.